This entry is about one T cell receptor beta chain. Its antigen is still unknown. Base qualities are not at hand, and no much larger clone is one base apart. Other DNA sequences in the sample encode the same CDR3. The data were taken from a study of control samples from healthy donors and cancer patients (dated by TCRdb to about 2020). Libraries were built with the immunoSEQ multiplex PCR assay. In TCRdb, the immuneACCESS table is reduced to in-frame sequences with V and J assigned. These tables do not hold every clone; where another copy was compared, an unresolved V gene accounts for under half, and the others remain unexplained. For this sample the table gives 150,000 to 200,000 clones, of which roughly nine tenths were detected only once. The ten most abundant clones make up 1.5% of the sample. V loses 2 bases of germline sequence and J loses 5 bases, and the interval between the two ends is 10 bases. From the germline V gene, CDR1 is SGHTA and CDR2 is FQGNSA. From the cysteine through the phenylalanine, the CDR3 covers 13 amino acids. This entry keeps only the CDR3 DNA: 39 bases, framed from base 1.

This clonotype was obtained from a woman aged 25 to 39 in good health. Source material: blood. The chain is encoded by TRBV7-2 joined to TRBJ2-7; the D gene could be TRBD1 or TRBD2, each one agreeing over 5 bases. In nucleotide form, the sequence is TGTGCCAGCAGCTTACAGGGAGCGGACGAGCAGTACTTC. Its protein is CASSLQGADEQYF.